This TCR beta chain was recovered during a study of breast tumors, draining lymph nodes, adjacent tissues (TCRdb year 2016). About the full investigation: The study compared TCR beta repertoires across tumor, adjacent nontumor tissue and axillary lymph nodes from breast cancer patients. In human breast cancer, the study set out to assess how tumor, surrounding tissue and draining lymph node repertoires relate to one another and whether T cells might be exchanged between them.

General conclusions and limits of the study: Tumor T-cell repertoires showed less diversity than lymph node repertoires and more diversity than nontumor tissue repertoires, and tumor T-cell repertoires showed preferential V and J gene usage. Rather than being directly demonstrated, the conclusion that tumor T cells originate in lymph nodes was presented as consistent with a hypothesis. The data were considered consistent with the idea that most tumor T cells come from the lymph node and then expand in tumor tissue. The similarity between tumor and nontumor tissue repertoires was significantly greater in luminal-like breast cancer than in basal-like breast cancer.

The adjacent samples were made up of nontumor breast tissue that surrounded the tumor. On this clonotype itself: No antigen is known for it. It has no much larger one-base neighbor in the sample; base qualities were not kept.

The CDR3 numbers 14 residues from cysteine through phenylalanine. Kept here is only the CDR3 DNA, which spans 42 bases and is read in frame from base 1. The V end loses 3 bases and the J end loses 7 bases, and a stretch of 15 bases separates them. The instrument was an Illumina HiSeq 2000. TCR beta chain libraries were generated by multiplex PCR amplification. High-throughput sequencing was used to analyze the amplified TCR beta chain products. TCRdb itself trimmed the public reads at Q25 with fastp, ran MiXCR and retained productive beta chains. Each CDR3 protein gets just one entry, which takes the most common genes and DNA from the rows behind it. The sample yields some 15,000 distinct CDR3 sequences; roughly 72% were counted once. The ten largest clones add up to about 45% of the sample.

Sequenced material: tumor-adjacent breast tissue. The chain joins TRBV12-3 or TRBV12-4 to TRBJ2-5; the D segment cannot be called with confidence. This sequence originates from a female donor with breast cancer. Some clones in this sample may be carry-over from other donors' samples. At the DNA level, the sequence is TGTGCCAGCAGTTTGGGCCCACCTCCGGGGACCCAGTACTTC. This encodes CASSLGPPPGTQYF.